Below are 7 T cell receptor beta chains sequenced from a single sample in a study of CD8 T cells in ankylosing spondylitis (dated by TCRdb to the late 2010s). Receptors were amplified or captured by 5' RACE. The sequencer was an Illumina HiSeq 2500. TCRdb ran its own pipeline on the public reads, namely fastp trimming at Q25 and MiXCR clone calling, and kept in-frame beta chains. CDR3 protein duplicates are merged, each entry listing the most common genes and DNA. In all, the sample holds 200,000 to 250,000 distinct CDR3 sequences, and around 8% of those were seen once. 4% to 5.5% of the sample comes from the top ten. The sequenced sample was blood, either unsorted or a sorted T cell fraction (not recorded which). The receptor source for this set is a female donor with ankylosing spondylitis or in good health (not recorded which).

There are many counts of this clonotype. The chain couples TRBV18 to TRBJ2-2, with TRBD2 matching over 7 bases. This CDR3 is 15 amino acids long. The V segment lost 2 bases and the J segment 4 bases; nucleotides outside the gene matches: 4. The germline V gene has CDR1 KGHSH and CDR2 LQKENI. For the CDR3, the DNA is TGTGCCAGCTCACCAGCGGGAGTAAGCACCGGGGAGCTGTTTTTT. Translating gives CASSPAGVSTGELFF.

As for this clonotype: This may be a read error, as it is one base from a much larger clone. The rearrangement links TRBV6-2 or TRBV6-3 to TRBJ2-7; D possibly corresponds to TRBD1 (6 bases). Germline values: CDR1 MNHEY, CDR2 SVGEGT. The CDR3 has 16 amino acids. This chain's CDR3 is CAISYSRGKRFYEQYF. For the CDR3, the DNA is TGTGCCATCAGTTACTCGAGGGGGAAGCGGTTCTACGAGCAGTACTTC.

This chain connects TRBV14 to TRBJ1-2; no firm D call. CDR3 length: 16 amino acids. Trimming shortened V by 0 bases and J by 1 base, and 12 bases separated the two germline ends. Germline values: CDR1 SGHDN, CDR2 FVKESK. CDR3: CASSQDMAGLNYGYTF. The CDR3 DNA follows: TGTGCCAGCAGCCAAGATATGGCAGGACTTAACTATGGCTACACCTTC.

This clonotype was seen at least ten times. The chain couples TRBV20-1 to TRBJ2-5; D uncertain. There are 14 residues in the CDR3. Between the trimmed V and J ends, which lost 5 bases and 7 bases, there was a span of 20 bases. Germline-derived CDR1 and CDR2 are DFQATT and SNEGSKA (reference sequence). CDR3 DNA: TGCAGTGCTCCCCTCGGGCAAGCCCTGGGGACCCAGTACTTC. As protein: CSAPLGQALGTQYF.

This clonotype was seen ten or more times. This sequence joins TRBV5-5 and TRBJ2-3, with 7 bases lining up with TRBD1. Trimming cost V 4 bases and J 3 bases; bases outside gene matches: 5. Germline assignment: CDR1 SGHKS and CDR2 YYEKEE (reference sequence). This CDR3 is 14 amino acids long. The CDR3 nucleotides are TGTGCCAGCAGCATTCTGACAGGGACAGATACGCAGTATTTT. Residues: CASSILTGTDTQYF.

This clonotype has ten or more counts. This CDR3 reads CASGFRDGNSYGYTF. CDR3 sequence (DNA): TGTGCTAGTGGTTTTAGGGACGGCAATTCCTATGGCTACACCTTC. V usage is TRBV12-5 and J usage is TRBJ1-2; D is perhaps TRBD1 (5 bases). V was shortened by 3 bases and J by 4 bases, with 15 bases between the two germline ends. The germline gives CDR1 LGHNT, CDR2 FRNRAP. There are 15 residues in the CDR3.

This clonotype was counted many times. CDR3 DNA sequence: TGTGCCACCAGCAGAGTTTCCGTTTCGGGAGGGGAGCTGTTTTTT. It encodes CATSRVSVSGGELFF. This chain joins TRBV15 and TRBJ2-2; D is perhaps TRBD2 (5 bases). The CDR3 runs 15 residues. Germline CDR1 LNHNV, CDR2 YYDKDF (reference sequence). V shed 1 base and J shed 8 bases, with 14 bases lying between them.